Below are 26 T cell receptor beta chains sequenced from a single sample in a study of T-cell memory formation after mild COVID-19. A single record per CDR3 protein comes from TCRdb applying MiXCR to the 5' RACE reads. The sample yields a few hundred thousand distinct CDR3 sequences, roughly 20% seen once. Sequencing was carried out using PBMCs or a T cell subset sorted from them (not recorded which). The source is an adult woman who had mild COVID-19 (a few samples of this study predate the infection). Cell type and time point are not known.

This rearrangement joins TRBV6-1 to TRBJ1-1; tentative D call: TRBD1 (5 bases). Germline V lookup: CDR1 MNHNS, CDR2 SASEGT. Trimming took 7 bases from V and 6 from J, leaving 12 bases between them. The CDR3 is 12 residues long. The CDR3 DNA sequence: TGTGCCAGCACCTGGGACGGGTCTGAAGCTTTCTTT. Translating it yields CASTWDGSEAFF.

This clonotype was seen many times. The rearrangement links TRBV6-6 to TRBJ2-1; D is unresolved. CDR1 MNHNY and CDR2 SVGAGI come from the germline V gene (reference sequence). This CDR3 spans 13 amino acids. With 3 bases removed from V and 4 bases from J, the gap between germline ends came to 7 bases. CDR3 sequence reads: CASSYTSYNEQFF. In DNA form, the CDR3 reads TGTGCCAGCAGTTATACATCTTACAATGAGCAGTTCTTC.

This clonotype was seen more than once but under ten times. The J gene is TRBJ1-1, the V gene TRBV2, with D unresolved. V dropped 0 bases and J dropped 3 bases, with 8 bases sitting between them. Germline CDR1 and CDR2: SNHLY and FYNNEI. The CDR3 contains 14 residues. The CDR3 spells CASSEAGRYTEAFF. For the CDR3, the DNA is TGTGCCAGCAGTGAAGCGGGGAGATACACTGAAGCTTTCTTT. Variable domain in full (rest from reference TRBV2 and TRBJ1-1): EPEVTQTPSHQVTQMGQEVILRCVPISNHLYFYWYRQILGQKVEFLVSFYNNEISEKSEIFDDQFSVERPDGSNFTLKIRSTKLEDSAMYFCASSEAGRYTEAFFGQGTRLTVV.

In its sample, this clonotype was seen many times. The chain employs TRBV18 and TRBJ2-1; TRBD2 agrees at 11 bases. The CDR3 sequence is 13 residues long. The germline CDR1 and CDR2 sequences are KGHSH and LQKENI. V lost 3 bases, J lost 8 bases, and 0 bases stayed unmatched. DNA for the CDR3: TGTGCCAGCTCACCGACTAGCGGGGATGAGCAGTTCTTC. Residues: CASSPTSGDEQFF.

This clonotype was seen ten or more times. The chain is built from TRBV6-5 and TRBJ1-5; unclear D gene. Trimming pared 0 bases from V and 9 bases from J, leaving 18 bases between. Germline V gene data show CDR1 as MNHEY and CDR2 as SVGAGI. The CDR3 totals 16 residues. The CDR3: CASSYSPVANGPPQHF. CDR3 nucleotide sequence: TGTGCCAGCAGTTACTCACCGGTCGCTAACGGGCCGCCCCAGCATTTT.

The rearrangement uses TRBV30 and TRBJ2-2; possible D gene TRBD2, 5 bases. This CDR3 comprises 14 residues. Trimming pared 3 bases from V and 5 bases from J, leaving 13 bases between. Germline V gene lookup returns CDR1 GTSNPN and CDR2 SVGIG (reference sequence). In DNA form, the CDR3 reads TGTGCCTGGAGAAAGCAGCTAGCAACCGGGGAGCTGTTTTTT. It translates to CAWRKQLATGELFF.

This clonotype was counted between two and nine times. The chain is built from TRBV30 and TRBJ2-1; D call uncertain. The CDR3 consists of 11 residues. V lost 1 base and J lost 3, with 1 base in between. CDR1 is GTSNPN and CDR2 is SVGIG in the germline V gene (reference sequence). The DNA for the CDR3 is TGTGCCTGGAGTGACTACAATGAGCAGTTCTTC. The encoded protein is CAWSDYNEQFF.

This clonotype appeared a few times. Mismatch with germline at one junction end may stem from a read error. This sequence joins TRBV9 and TRBJ2-7, with TRBD1 identical over 8 bases. This CDR3 is built from 14 residues. Germline V gene sequence: CDR1 SGDLS, CDR2 YYNGEE. The DNA of the CDR3 is TGTGCCAGCAGCGCAGCCGGGACAGGCTACCAGCAGTACTTC. The encoded protein is CASSAAGTGYQQYF.

This clonotype was counted only a few times. The chain links TRBV27 to TRBJ1-5; D not resolved. The germline V gene encodes CDR1 MNHEY and CDR2 SMNVEV (reference sequence). Trimming stripped 6 bases from V and 4 bases from J, with 13 bases between. The CDR3 consists of 14 residues. The CDR3 region is CASSLYGSNQPQHF. The CDR3 nucleotides read TGTGCCAGCAGCCTCTACGGTAGTAATCAGCCCCAGCATTTT.

Many counts were recorded for this clonotype. The chain uses TRBV7-9 and TRBJ1-6; D possibly corresponds to TRBD1 (6 bases). V lost 1 base to trimming and J lost 10 bases, with 11 bases between them. The CDR3 has 14 amino acids. CDR1 SEHNR and CDR2 FQNEAQ come from the germline V gene (reference sequence). The CDR3 region has the DNA TGTGCCAGCAGCTTAGTTGGGGGGGCATCACCCCTCCACTTT. It specifies CASSLVGGASPLHF. Full variable domain (missing parts from reference TRBV7-9 and TRBJ1-6): DTGVSQNPRHKITKRGQNVTFRCDPISEHNRLYWYRQTLGQGPEFLTYFQNEAQLEKSRLLSDRFSAERPKGSFSTLEIQRTEQGDSAMYLCASSLVGGASPLHFGNGTRLTVT.

This clonotype was seen only once. The chain employs TRBV2 and TRBJ1-5, with TRBD1 matching 7 bases. Germline loops: CDR1 SNHLY, CDR2 FYNNEI. This CDR3 contains 15 residues. Trimming took 6 bases from V and 2 from J; bases not matched to a gene: 7. CDR3 nucleotides: TGTGCCAGCAGCTATACAGGGGTGGGCAATCAGCCCCAGCATTTT. As protein: CASSYTGVGNQPQHF. The full variable domain, with the rest looked up from reference TRBV2 and TRBJ1-5, is EPEVTQTPSHQVTQMGQEVILRCVPISNHLYFYWYRQILGQKVEFLVSFYNNEISEKSEIFDDQFSVERPDGSNFTLKIRSTKLEDSAMYFCASSYTGVGNQPQHFGDGTRLSIL.

The chain has TRBV20-1 and TRBJ2-7; 10 positions match TRBD1. The CDR3 loop spans 13 amino acids. With 5 bases clipped from V and 6 bases from J, the junction kept 7 bases outside the gene matches. Germline CDR1 DFQATT, CDR2 SNEGSKA (reference sequence). The CDR3 sequence is CSAHRDRGFEQYF. The CDR3 nucleotides are TGCAGTGCTCACCGGGACAGGGGATTCGAGCAGTACTTC.

This clonotype was counted only a few times. The rearrangement links TRBV27 to TRBJ2-1, with 10 bases fitting TRBD2. V dropped 5 bases and J dropped 5; count of bases not matched to a gene: 3. The CDR3 has 14 residues. Germline V gene lookup returns CDR1 MNHEY and CDR2 SMNVEV (reference sequence). DNA of the CDR3: TGTGCCAGCAGTGGACTAGCGGTCCACAATGAGCAGTTCTTC. Protein: CASSGLAVHNEQFF.

The sample holds a few counts of this clonotype. The chain has TRBV7-3 and TRBJ2-1, with D unresolved. V lost 4 bases and J lost 2, with 6 bases in between. The CDR3 length is 13 residues. CDR1 is SGHTA, CDR2 FQGTGA, per germline. CDR3 in amino acids: CASSSGAYNEQFF. The CDR3 DNA sequence: TGTGCCAGCAGCTCTGGGGCCTACAATGAGCAGTTCTTC.

Many counts were recorded for this clonotype. The rearrangement joins TRBV6-5 to TRBJ1-1; no firm D call. V was shortened by 4 bases and J by 0 bases, with 6 bases between the two germline ends. The CDR3 totals 13 residues. CDR1 and CDR2 (germline): MNHEY, SVGAGI. CDR3 sequence (DNA): TGTGCCAGCAGTTCACCAGTGAACACTGAAGCTTTCTTT. It specifies CASSSPVNTEAFF.

The chain uses TRBV7-9 and TRBJ1-2, with a tentative D call TRBD1 (6 bases). This CDR3 comprises 15 residues. In germline, CDR1 is SEHNR, CDR2 FQNEAQ (reference sequence). The ends were cut back, 5 bases at V and 0 bases at J, with 13 bases in the middle. The CDR3 DNA follows: TGTGCCAGCAGCCGCACAGGGCCTACTAACTATGGCTACACCTTC. It translates to CASSRTGPTNYGYTF.

There are a few counts of this clonotype. This chain uses TRBV5-1 with TRBJ2-5; D assignment may be TRBD1 or TRBD2 (6 bases each). Trimming shortened V by 0 bases and J by 3 bases, and 9 bases separated the two germline ends. This CDR3 has 14 amino acids. Germline values: CDR1 SGHRS, CDR2 YFSETQ. The CDR3 region is CASSLEGGEETQYF. The DNA of the CDR3 is TGCGCCAGCAGCTTGGAGGGGGGCGAAGAGACCCAGTACTTC.

There are a few counts of this clonotype. This sequence joins TRBV24-1 and TRBJ2-7; the D gene is possibly TRBD1 (5 bases). In germline, CDR1 is KGHDR, CDR2 SFDVKD. The V gene lost 4 bases and the J gene lost 7 bases, with 7 bases spanning the gap. CDR3 size: 11 residues. CDR3 coding DNA: TGTGCCACCAGTGACTCAGGGGAGCAGTACTTC. Amino acid sequence: CATSDSGEQYF.

The J gene is TRBJ1-1, the V gene TRBV7-6; D is unresolved. The V gene lost 1 base and the J gene lost 7 bases, with 4 bases spanning the gap. CDR3 size: 11 residues. The germline V gene has CDR1 SGHVS and CDR2 FNYEAQ. In nucleotides, the CDR3 is TGTGCCAGCAGCTTAGAAAATGAAGCTTTCTTT. Translating it yields CASSLENEAFF.

The chain links TRBV7-8 to TRBJ1-1, with D hard to call. Trimming took 2 bases from V and 2 from J, leaving 9 bases between them. Germline lookup yields CDR1 SGHVS and CDR2 FQNEAQ. The length of the CDR3 is 14 residues. The CDR3 bases are TGTGCCAGCAGCTTATTGGCCGTCAACACTGAAGCTTTCTTT. This codes for CASSLLAVNTEAFF.

This clonotype was picked up a small number of times. This sequence joins TRBV7-8 and TRBJ2-1; 9 nucleotides align to TRBD2. The trim removed 5 bases at V and 8 bases at J, leaving 13 bases unmatched. The CDR3 is made up of 16 amino acids. The V gene's germline CDR1 is SGHVS and CDR2 FQNEAQ. The CDR3 bases are TGTGCCAGCAGCCTGCGGGGAGCGGGGGGTTCAGATGAGCAGTTCTTC. Its protein is CASSLRGAGGSDEQFF.

In its sample, this clonotype was seen a few times. The chain employs TRBV6-4 and TRBJ2-2; 13 bases map to TRBD2. V was clipped by 0 bases and J by 7 bases; unmatched bases: 2. Germline values: CDR1 MRHNA, CDR2 SNTAGT. The CDR3 runs to 16 residues. For the CDR3, the DNA is TGTGCCAGCAGTGACTCTTGGACTAGCGGGAGCGGGGAGCTGTTTTTT. Its translation: CASSDSWTSGSGELFF.

At least ten counts were recorded for this clonotype. This sequence joins TRBV4-2 and TRBJ1-4; no firm D call. The CDR3 extends over 17 amino acids. The V end was cut by 2 bases, the J end by 6 bases, with 19 bases between. CDR1 and CDR2 (germline): LGHNA, YNFKEQ. The CDR3 sequence is CASSQTRRGPSDEKLFF. CDR3 bases: TGTGCCAGCAGCCAAACTAGGCGGGGTCCCAGTGATGAAAAACTGTTTTTT.

There are a few counts of this clonotype. This chain connects TRBV5-6 to TRBJ2-5; 8 bases match TRBD1. The CDR3 loop spans 15 amino acids. CDR1 and CDR2 from the germline V gene are SGHDT and YYEEEE. V lost 2 bases to trimming and J lost 5 bases; unmatched junction nucleotides: 8. CDR3 loop: CASSFGQGLKETQYF. The CDR3 coding sequence is TGTGCCAGCAGCTTCGGACAGGGTTTGAAGGAGACCCAGTACTTC. The variable domain in full, completed from reference TRBV5-6 and TRBJ2-5, reads DAGVTQSPTHLIKTRGQQVTLRCSPKSGHDTVSWYQQALGQGPQFIFQYYEEEERQRGNFPDRFSGHQFPNYSSELNVNALLLGDSALYLCASSFGQGLKETQYFGPGTRLLVL.

This clonotype appeared a few times. In nucleotides, the CDR3 is TGTGCCAGCAGCTTAGATCAGGATCTGGAAAACACCATATATTTT. Translation gives CASSLDQDLENTIYF. The chain links TRBV7-9 to TRBJ1-3; D ambiguous. The CDR3 contains 15 residues. Germline V gene sequence: CDR1 SEHNR, CDR2 FQNEAQ (reference sequence). The V and J ends lost 1 base and 6 bases respectively, with 13 bases between them. Supplemented by reference TRBV7-9 and TRBJ1-3, the full variable domain reads DTGVSQNPRHKITKRGQNVTFRCDPISEHNRLYWYRQTLGQGPEFLTYFQNEAQLEKSRLLSDRFSAERPKGSFSTLEIQRTEQGDSAMYLCASSLDQDLENTIYFGEGSWLTVV.

This clonotype was counted ten times or more. V gene TRBV15 combines with J gene TRBJ2-3, with TRBD1 identical over 10 bases. V lost 5 bases, J lost 3 bases, and 5 bases stayed unmatched. Germline V gene data show CDR1 as LNHNV and CDR2 as YYDKDF (reference sequence). This CDR3 is built from 15 residues. In DNA form, the CDR3 reads TGTGCCACCAGCCAGCCGGGACAGGGGACAGATACGCAGTATTTT. As protein: CATSQPGQGTDTQYF.